Shown below are 5 T cell receptor beta chains from a single sample sequenced in a study of CD4 T cells in relation to SARS-CoV-2 and coronaviruses. The protocol was immunoSEQ multiplex PCR, while the TCRdb copy is restricted to in-frame clones and leaves out a portion. The sample comprises over 20,000 clones, 75% of which are singletons, and over 10% rests with the top ten. Before the COVID-19 pandemic, during about 2010-2019, CD4+ T cells were taken from unexposed donors. CD4+ T cells were isolated from the cells after 10 days of culture. These receptors' antigens are unknown. The sequencing sample was made of CD4+ T cells from PBMCs, cultured in vitro. The source of these receptors is a human donor in good health.

The CDR3 sequence is CASSQAGGKSYEQYF. The CDR3 region has the DNA TGCGCCAGCAGCCAAGCCGGGGGCAAATCCTACGAGCAGTACTTC. The chain combines TRBV4-1 with TRBJ2-7; D may correspond to TRBD1 or TRBD2 (6 bases each). Germline CDR1 is MGHRA and CDR2 is YSYEKL. Trimming took 1 base from V and 1 from J, leaving 11 bases between them. CDR3 length: 15 residues.

CDR3 loop: CASSQEGRAYEQYF. For the CDR3, the DNA is TGTGCCAGCAGCCAAGAGGGGCGGGCCTACGAGCAGTACTTC. The V and J genes are TRBV3-1 (or the pseudogene TRBV3-2) and TRBJ2-7; D may correspond to TRBD1 or TRBD2 (5 bases each). This CDR3 has 14 residues. The ends were cut back, 0 bases at V and 2 bases at J, with 8 bases in the middle. Germline CDR1 is LGHDT and CDR2 is YNNKEL (reference sequence).

J is TRBJ1-5 and V is TRBV28; D is perhaps TRBD1 (5 bases). V was trimmed by 7 bases and J by 3 bases, leaving 10 bases between them. The CDR3 is 13 residues long. The V gene's germline CDR1 is MDHEN and CDR2 SYDVKM. The CDR3 protein is CASMGGNNQPQHF. Written as DNA, the CDR3 is TGTGCCAGCATGGGGGGGAACAATCAGCCCCAGCATTTT.

The chain employs TRBV24-1 and TRBJ1-4; D call uncertain. Trimming removed 7 bases from V and 8 bases from J, with 13 bases in between. The CDR3 runs to 13 residues. Germline CDR1 reads KGHDR; CDR2 reads SFDVKD. The CDR3, as DNA: TGTGCCACCAGGGATGGACCGGGGGAAAAACTGTTTTTT. It is translated as CATRDGPGEKLFF.

V gene TRBV5-4 combines with J gene TRBJ2-3, with TRBD2 matching over 16 bases. With V trimmed by 6 bases and J by 8 bases, 12 bases remained unmatched. There are 17 residues in the CDR3. Germline CDR1 and CDR2: SGHNT and YYREEE (reference sequence). CDR3 nucleotides: TGTGCCAGCACCGAACCGGGACTAGCGGGGGGGCCTGTTACGCAGTATTTT. This codes for CASTEPGLAGGPVTQYF.